This T cell receptor beta chain stems from a study of blood T cell repertoires in COVID-19. The overall study: T cells, B-cell-depleted T cells, or PBMCs provided the cDNA or gDNA that served as material.

In the original processing: Reference gene primer amplification yielded estimated nucleated cell counts. Measured with immunoSEQ multiplex PCR; TCRdb has only the in-frame clones, and not every one. V, J and clone size are those of that table, while D and trimming were read from the DNA. The table shows 150,000 to 200,000 clones, with about 78% occurring only once. The V segment lost 3 bases and the J segment 3 bases; nucleotides outside the gene matches: 1. Germline CDR1 LNHNV, CDR2 YYDKDF (reference sequence). The length of the CDR3 is 13 residues. The V and J genes are TRBV15 and TRBJ2-7, with 8 bases aligning to TRBD1. Sequences were obtained from PBMCs or T cells enriched from blood (not recorded which). The sequence derives from a woman aged 45-59 years who had recovered from COVID-19. Here the CDR3 DNA reads TGTGCCACCAGCAGGGGACAGGTCTACGAGCAGTACTTC. Protein sequence: CATSRGQVYEQYF.